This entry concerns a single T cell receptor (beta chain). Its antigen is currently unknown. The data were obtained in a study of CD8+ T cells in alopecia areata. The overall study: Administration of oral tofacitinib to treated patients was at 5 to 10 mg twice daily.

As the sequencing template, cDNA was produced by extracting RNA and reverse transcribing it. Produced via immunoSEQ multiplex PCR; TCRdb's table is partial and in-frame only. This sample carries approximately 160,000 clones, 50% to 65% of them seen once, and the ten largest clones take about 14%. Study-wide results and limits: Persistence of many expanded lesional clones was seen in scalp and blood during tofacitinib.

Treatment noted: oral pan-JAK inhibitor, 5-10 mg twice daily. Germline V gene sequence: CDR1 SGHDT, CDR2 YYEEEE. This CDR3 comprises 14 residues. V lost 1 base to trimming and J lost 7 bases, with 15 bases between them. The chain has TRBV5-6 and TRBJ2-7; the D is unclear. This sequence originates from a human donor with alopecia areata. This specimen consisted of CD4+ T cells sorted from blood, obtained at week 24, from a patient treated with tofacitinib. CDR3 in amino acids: CASSLRGNKREQYF. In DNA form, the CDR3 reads TGTGCCAGCAGCTTGAGAGGTAATAAACGTGAGCAGTACTTC. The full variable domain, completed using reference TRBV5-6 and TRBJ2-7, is DAGVTQSPTHLIKTRGQQVTLRCSPKSGHDTVSWYQQALGQGPQFIFQYYEEEERQRGNFPDRFSGHQFPNYSSELNVNALLLGDSALYLCASSLRGNKREQYFGPGTRLTVT.